The text below deals with one T cell receptor (beta chain). These data are taken from a study of control samples from healthy donors and cancer patients. TCRdb keeps only in-frame clones here, not all; method: immunoSEQ multiplex PCR. The sample consists of 90,000 to 120,000 clones, roughly 79% of them appearing once. Source material: blood. The sequence derives from a man aged 18 to 35 in good health.

The CDR3 loop is CAIRAGGSTDTQYF. DNA for the CDR3: TGTGCCATCAGAGCGGGGGGGTCGACAGATACGCAGTATTTT. The J gene is TRBJ2-3, the V gene TRBV10-3, with 10 bases identical to TRBD2. The CDR3 has 14 residues. V was pared by 6 bases and J by 3 bases, with 3 bases of the junction left unmatched. Germline CDR1 ENHRY, CDR2 SYGVKD.